The TCR beta chain under discussion was sequenced for a study of cytomegalovirus exposure and HLA in healthy donors. Note on this clone: The antigen is undetermined.

V was trimmed by 3 bases and J by 0 bases, leaving 12 bases between them. CDR1 GTSNPN and CDR2 SVGIG come from the germline V gene (reference sequence). CDR3 length equals 15 residues. Findings and limits, study-wide: A later analysis showed HLA-associated TCR beta chains outstripping equally common others in clonal expansion.

The PCR employed 60 Vbeta primers together with 13 Jbeta primers. Only in-frame clones appear in the TCRdb table, and some are missing; sequencing was by immunoSEQ multiplex PCR. The sample carries about 120,000 clones, over 65% recorded once. The chain employs TRBV30 and TRBJ1-5, with D possibly TRBD1 on 6 matching bases. Sequencing input: PBMCs. This receptor was identified in a woman between 35 and 50 years old in good health and CMV-seropositive. The CDR3 loop is CAWSQQGTSNQPQHF. CDR3 coding DNA: TGTGCCTGGAGCCAGCAGGGGACTAGCAATCAGCCCCAGCATTTT.